This record concerns one T cell receptor beta chain sequence. Its antigen remains unknown. Amplified regions were TCR beta CDR3 sequences from RNA transcripts. The HTBI primer set drove a first-round RT-PCR of the TCR CDR3. One entry per CDR3 protein, called by TCRdb with MiXCR from the multiplex PCR reads. Found here are approximately 560,000 distinct CDR3 sequences, roughly 46% of them singletons; the top ten hold just under 8.5%. The entry originates in a study of T cells in Graves' hyperthyroidism and ophthalmopathy. Points from the study as a whole: Most thyroid clonotypes with frequency above 0.001 were detected in blood. From stable hyperthyroidism, ophthalmopathy was separated by a 13 V-J model.

The ends were cut back, 3 bases at V and 8 bases at J, with 10 bases in the middle. This CDR3 has 12 residues. Germline V gives CDR1 LNHDA, CDR2 SQIVND (reference sequence). The chain combines TRBV19 with TRBJ1-2; perhaps TRBD1 as D (5 bases). The sample was peripheral blood or thyroid tissue (not recorded which). This receptor was identified in a young woman with Graves' hyperthyroidism. CDR3 nucleotide sequence: TGTGCCAGTAGTATCGAGGGGAACGGCTACACCTTC. Amino acid sequence: CASSIEGNGYTF.